Listed here are 24 T cell receptor beta chains from one sample, sequenced in a study of shared clonotypes between healthy human individuals. The method was immunoSEQ multiplex PCR; TCRdb's version includes in-frame clones alone and lacks a portion of them. The sample yields 700,000 to 950,000 clones, 90% to 98% seen once. CD45RO-negative, CCR7-selected cells formed the naive CD8 fraction, which excluded terminally differentiated effector memory CD45RA+ cells. Sequencing was performed on naive CD8+ T cells sorted from blood. The origin of the receptors is a man aged 25 to 40 in good health.

V gene TRBV7-9 combines with J gene TRBJ2-1; TRBD2 aligns across 13 bases. This CDR3 is built from 16 residues. V trimming: 5 bases; J trimming: 3 bases; junction bases outside the gene matches: 4. Per germline, CDR1 SEHNR and CDR2 FQNEAQ (reference sequence). In nucleotides, the CDR3 is TGTGCCAGCAGCGGACGGACTAGCGGGGGCTACAATGAGCAGTTCTTC. As protein: CASSGRTSGGYNEQFF.

Only one count was recorded for this clone. This sequence joins TRBV28 and TRBJ1-5; 8 bases are a match to TRBD1. The length of the CDR3 is 15 residues. Per germline, CDR1 MDHEN and CDR2 SYDVKM. V lost 3 bases to trimming and J lost 5 bases; unmatched junction nucleotides: 6. CDR3 region: CASSLRTGNYQPQHF. Here the CDR3 DNA reads TGTGCCAGCAGTTTGAGGACAGGGAATTATCAGCCCCAGCATTTT.

The chain is built from TRBV11-2 and TRBJ2-2; D unclear. Trimming shortened V by 5 bases and J by 1 base, and 11 bases separated the two germline ends. CDR3 length: 15 amino acids. Germline CDR1 is SGHAT and CDR2 is FQNNGV. The CDR3 loop is CASSAPAENTGELFF. The CDR3 bases are TGTGCCAGCAGCGCACCCGCCGAGAACACCGGGGAGCTGTTTTTT.

V is TRBV7-9 and J is TRBJ1-3; TRBD1 matches at 9 bases. Trimming at V came to 5 bases and at J to 7 bases, leaving 6 bases not matched to a gene. Germline V gives CDR1 SEHNR, CDR2 FQNEAQ (reference sequence). The CDR3 loop spans 14 amino acids. The CDR3 DNA follows: TGTGCCAGCAGCCGGGACAGGGAACCTAACACCATATATTTT. This sequence encodes CASSRDREPNTIYF. The variable domain in full, completed from reference TRBV7-9 and TRBJ1-3, reads DTGVSQNPRHKITKRGQNVTFRCDPISEHNRLYWYRQTLGQGPEFLTYFQNEAQLEKSRLLSDRFSAERPKGSFSTLEIQRTEQGDSAMYLCASSRDREPNTIYFGEGSWLTVV.

This chain links TRBV6-5 with TRBJ2-2; D is unresolved. There are 12 residues in the CDR3. The ends were cut back, 6 bases at V and 6 bases at J, with 8 bases in the middle. Germline CDR1 reads MNHEY; CDR2 reads SVGAGI. The DNA of the CDR3 is TGTGCCAGCAGCTCTATTCCCGGGGAGCTGTTTTTT. This encodes CASSSIPGELFF.

The chain links TRBV10-2 to TRBJ2-1; the D is unclear. The CDR3 runs 17 residues. The germline gives CDR1 WSHSY, CDR2 SAAADI. V was pared by 0 bases and J by 0 bases, with 12 bases between. Here the CDR3 reads CASSESRLPSSYNEQFF. The CDR3 DNA is TGCGCCAGCAGTGAGTCAAGGCTCCCGAGCTCCTACAATGAGCAGTTCTTC.

This rearrangement joins TRBV28 to TRBJ1-5; D is unclear. Germline V lookup: CDR1 MDHEN, CDR2 SYDVKM. The CDR3 extends over 11 amino acids. With 4 bases removed from V and 6 bases from J, the gap between germline ends came to 4 bases. CDR3 residues: CASSSPQPQHF. DNA of the CDR3: TGTGCCAGCAGTTCACCTCAGCCCCAGCATTTT.

The rearrangement links TRBV5-5 to TRBJ2-7; 10 bases are a match to TRBD1. J was trimmed by 5 bases and V by 0 bases; bases with no gene match: 5. This CDR3 is 15 amino acids long. Germline CDR1 reads SGHKS; CDR2 reads YYEKEE (reference sequence). This CDR3 reads CASSLEGQGYNEQYF. In nucleotides, the CDR3 is TGTGCCAGCAGCTTGGAGGGACAGGGGTACAACGAGCAGTACTTC. Filled out from reference TRBV5-5 and TRBJ2-7, the complete variable domain reads DAGVTQSPTHLIKTRGQQVTLRCSPISGHKSVSWYQQVLGQGPQFIFQYYEKEERGRGNFPDRFSARQFPNYSSELNVNALLLGDSALYLCASSLEGQGYNEQYFGPGTRLTVT.

The genes are TRBV5-4 and TRBJ2-5, with D possibly being TRBD1 (5 bases). Per the germline V gene, CDR1 is SGHNT and CDR2 is YYREEE (reference sequence). Deletions cut 5 bases from V and 5 bases from J, with 7 bases between. This CDR3 is built from 11 residues. The CDR3 loop reads CASRAGETQYF. For the CDR3, the DNA is TGTGCCAGCAGGGCAGGGGAGACCCAGTACTTC.

V is TRBV6-5 and J is TRBJ2-7; TRBD2 might be the D (5 bases). The CDR3 contains 12 residues. Germline loops: CDR1 MNHEY, CDR2 SVGAGI. V lost 2 bases and J 5 bases, leaving 7 bases between the germline ends. Here the CDR3 reads CASSYGRDEQYF. Written as DNA, the CDR3 is TGTGCCAGCAGTTACGGGCGGGACGAGCAGTACTTC.

The rearrangement links TRBV7-2 to TRBJ1-2, with a possible D match to TRBD1 (5 bases). V lost 3 bases and J lost 6, with 26 bases in between. Germline assignment: CDR1 SGHTA and CDR2 FQGNSA. CDR3 length equals 18 residues. The CDR3 nucleotides are TGTGCCAGCAGCTTTTACCCCTTCGGAGGGCAGGGTCAGGATGGCTACACCTTC. Translating gives CASSFYPFGGQGQDGYTF. Variable domain in full (rest from reference TRBV7-2 and TRBJ1-2): GAGVSQSPSNKVTEKGKDVELRCDPISGHTALYWYRQSLGQGLEFLIYFQGNSAPDKSGLPSDRFSAERTGGSVSTLTIQRTQQEDSAVYLCASSFYPFGGQGQDGYTFGSGTRLTVV.

This chain links TRBV27 with TRBJ2-7; weak D call: TRBD2 (6 bases). Germline V CDR1 and CDR2: MNHEY, SMNVEV (reference sequence). Trimming took off 6 bases at V and 2 bases at J, with 14 bases between the two ends. The CDR3 extends over 14 amino acids. CDR3 sequence (DNA): TGTGCCAGCAGCCCCTACGGAGGGGCCTACGAGCAGTACTTC. Residues: CASSPYGGAYEQYF.

This rearrangement joins TRBV5-1 to TRBJ1-1; 11 positions agree with TRBD1. The germline V gene encodes CDR1 SGHRS and CDR2 YFSETQ. Losses at the gene ends were 1 base for V and 5 bases for J; bases not matched to a gene: 10. The CDR3 loop spans 17 amino acids. The chain's CDR3 is CASSLPGTGGSGTEAFF. Written as DNA, the CDR3 is TGCGCCAGCAGCTTGCCCGGGACAGGGGGATCGGGGACTGAAGCTTTCTTT. Complete variable domain (other parts from reference TRBV5-1 and TRBJ1-1): KAGVTQTPRYLIKTRGQQVTLSCSPISGHRSVSWYQQTPGQGLQFLFEYFSETQRNKGNFPGRFSGRQFSNSRSEMNVSTLELGDSALYLCASSLPGTGGSGTEAFFGQGTRLTVV.

The V gene is TRBV25-1, the J gene TRBJ2-7, with D unclear. The V end lost 7 bases, the J end lost 4 bases, and 17 bases lay between the germline ends. Germline CDR1 reads MGHDK; CDR2 reads SYGVNS. This CDR3 has 14 residues. The CDR3 sequence: CASTSWQVGYEQYF. Here the CDR3 DNA reads TGTGCCAGCACCTCGTGGCAGGTGGGTTACGAGCAGTACTTC.

V is TRBV4-3 and J is TRBJ2-7; TRBD2 matches 7 bases. This CDR3 comprises 14 residues. CDR1 is LGHNA, CDR2 YSLEER, per germline. V lost 3 bases, J lost 2 bases, and 4 bases stayed unmatched. The CDR3 DNA sequence: TGCGCCAGCAGCCAGGCGGGAGACCCCTACGAGCAGTACTTC. As protein: CASSQAGDPYEQYF.

The chain uses TRBV7-2 and TRBJ2-7; a possible D gene is TRBD2 (6 bases). The V gene's germline CDR1 is SGHTA and CDR2 FQGNSA. CDR3 length equals 14 residues. Trimming removed 5 bases at V and 3 bases at J, with 14 bases between. DNA for the CDR3: TGTGCCAGCAGCCACCCGGGACTGAACTACGAGCAGTACTTC. It specifies CASSHPGLNYEQYF. The complete variable domain, with remaining parts taken from reference TRBV7-2 and TRBJ2-7, reads GAGVSQSPSNKVTEKGKDVELRCDPISGHTALYWYRQSLGQGLEFLIYFQGNSAPDKSGLPSDRFSAERTGGSVSTLTIQRTQQEDSAVYLCASSHPGLNYEQYFGPGTRLTVT.

V usage is TRBV11-2 and J usage is TRBJ2-3; a possible D gene is TRBD2 (5 bases). Germline loops: CDR1 SGHAT, CDR2 FQNNGV. CDR3 length equals 18 residues. The ends were cut back, 3 bases at V and 1 base at J, with 20 bases in the middle. CDR3 loop: CASSFPEDRAPGTDTQYF. The CDR3 DNA follows: TGTGCCAGCAGCTTCCCGGAGGACCGGGCCCCAGGCACAGATACGCAGTATTTT.

This chain uses TRBV7-2 with TRBJ2-7; 7 nucleotides match TRBD2. Germline V CDR1 and CDR2: SGHTA, FQGNSA. V trimming: 6 bases; J trimming: 4 bases; junction bases outside the gene matches: 12. The CDR3 runs to 15 residues. The CDR3 DNA is TGTGCCAGCAGACCCGGCGGACTAGACACTTACGAGCAGTACTTC. Its translation: CASRPGGLDTYEQYF.

This clone was seen only a few times. The chain carries TRBV19 and TRBJ1-5, with a weak D call TRBD1 (5 bases). Germline assignment: CDR1 LNHDA and CDR2 SQIVND (reference sequence). This CDR3 has 14 amino acids. V dropped 5 bases and J dropped 7 bases, with 15 bases sitting between them. This CDR3 reads CASSVDQGGQPQHF. CDR3 bases: TGTGCCAGTAGTGTGGACCAGGGAGGCCAGCCCCAGCATTTT.

This clone was seen only once. The genes are TRBV29-1 and TRBJ1-3; D is possibly TRBD1 (5 bases). CDR1 SQVTM and CDR2 ANQGSEA come from the germline V gene. This CDR3 comprises 16 residues. With 1 base removed from V and 0 bases from J, the gap between germline ends came to 13 bases. The CDR3 sequence: CSVEGDGHLSGNTIYF. The CDR3 coding sequence is TGCAGCGTTGAAGGGGACGGCCACCTCTCTGGAAACACCATATATTTT.

In this sample, this clone turned up once. This chain links TRBV7-7 with TRBJ2-2; tentatively, D is TRBD1 (5 bases). Germline V CDR1 and CDR2: SSHAT, FNYEAQ (reference sequence). Trimming took off 1 base at V and 6 bases at J, with 9 bases between the two ends. The length of the CDR3 is 14 residues. CDR3 in DNA: TGTGCCAGCAGCTTAGAAGGGGTACCCGGGGAGCTGTTTTTT. Encoded protein: CASSLEGVPGELFF.

This clone was observed a few times. The rearrangement joins TRBV29-1 to TRBJ1-1; D perhaps matches TRBD1 (6 bases). Per the germline V gene, CDR1 is SQVTM and CDR2 is ANQGSEA. The CDR3 totals 14 residues. V dropped 1 base and J dropped 5 bases, with 14 bases sitting between them. The CDR3 DNA follows: TGCAGCGTTGAAGGCCCACAGGGACGGACTGAAGCTTTCTTT. As protein: CSVEGPQGRTEAFF. The variable domain in full, with the rest retrieved from reference TRBV29-1 and TRBJ1-1, is SAVISQKPSRDICQRGTSLTIQCQVDSQVTMMFWYRQQPGQSLTLIATANQGSEATYESGFVIDKFPISRPNLTFSTLTVSNMSPEDSSIYLCSVEGPQGRTEAFFGQGTRLTVV.

This clone appeared once. The J gene is TRBJ2-1, the V gene TRBV5-1, with D possibly called TRBD1 or TRBD2 (5 bases each). The V gene lost 2 bases and the J gene lost 6 bases, with 15 bases spanning the gap. CDR1 and CDR2 from the germline V gene are SGHRS and YFSETQ. The CDR3 extends over 15 amino acids. This chain's CDR3 is CASSFTGTAGNEQFF. The CDR3 DNA is TGCGCCAGCAGCTTCACCGGGACGGCCGGCAATGAGCAGTTCTTC.

V is TRBV6-5 and J is TRBJ1-1; 9 bases align to TRBD1. The CDR3 length is 15 residues. The J segment lost 0 bases and the V segment lost 4 bases, leaving 3 bases of the junction unmatched. Germline V gene data show CDR1 as MNHEY and CDR2 as SVGAGI. Here the CDR3 DNA reads TGTGCCAGCAGTTTGGACAGGGGCCTGAACACTGAAGCTTTCTTT. Protein: CASSLDRGLNTEAFF.